In this sample, the clone carrying this TCR beta chain turned up many times. These data are taken from a study of neurological immune-mediated disorders. Germline V lookup: CDR1 DFQATT, CDR2 SNEGSKA (reference sequence). V trimming: 7 bases; J trimming: 6 bases; junction bases outside the gene matches: 10. The CDR3 length is 13 residues. Via MiXCR, TCRdb re-called the 5' RACE reads, giving one row per CDR3 protein. This sample has fewer than 45,000 distinct CDR3 sequences, with roughly 6.3% found just once. Sequencing used CD4+ T cells from blood. The chain combines TRBV20-1 with TRBJ2-5, with 8 bases lining up with TRBD2. The TCR was taken from a woman aged 40 to 50 in good health. CDR3 nucleotides: TGCAGTGGGGGAGCGGGAGAGGGGAAGACCCAGTACTTC. It yields the protein CSGGAGEGKTQYF.